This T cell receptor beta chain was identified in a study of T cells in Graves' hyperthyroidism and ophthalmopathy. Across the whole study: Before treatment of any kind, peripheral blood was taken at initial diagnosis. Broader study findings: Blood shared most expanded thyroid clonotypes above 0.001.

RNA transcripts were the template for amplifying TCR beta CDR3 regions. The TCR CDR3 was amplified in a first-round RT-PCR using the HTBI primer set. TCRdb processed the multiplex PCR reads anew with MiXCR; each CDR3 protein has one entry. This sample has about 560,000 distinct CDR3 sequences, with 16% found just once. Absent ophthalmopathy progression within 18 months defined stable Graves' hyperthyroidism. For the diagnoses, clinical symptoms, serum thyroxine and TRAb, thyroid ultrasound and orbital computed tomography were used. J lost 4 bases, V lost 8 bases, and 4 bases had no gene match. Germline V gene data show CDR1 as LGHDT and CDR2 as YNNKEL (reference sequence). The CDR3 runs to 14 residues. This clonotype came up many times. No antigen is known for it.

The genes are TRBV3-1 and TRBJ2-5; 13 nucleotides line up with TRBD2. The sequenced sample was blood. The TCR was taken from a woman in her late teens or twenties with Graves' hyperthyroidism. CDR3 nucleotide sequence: TGTGCCAGCGGGACTAGCGGGGAGGCAGAGACCCAGTACTTC. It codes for CASGTSGEAETQYF.